This TCR beta chain was recorded in a study of blood T cell repertoires in COVID-19 (dated by TCRdb to between 2020 and 2021). About the investigation overall: Samples from collaborators originated in the United States, Italy and Spain and spanned both the acute and convalescent phases of COVID-19. Deeply sampled blood TCRbeta repertoires from subjects exposed to, actively infected with, or recovered from COVID-19 were included in the dataset. The material from the prospective study consisted of cDNA or gDNA derived from T cells, B-cell-depleted T cells, or PBMCs. The samples were drawn from the first 160 participants of the ongoing ImmuneRACE study and from some 1,300 subjects provided by 6 global collaborators. Nearly every sample came with metadata listing a de-identified subject ID, COVID-19 status, age in years and sex. A freely available public database, intended as a resource for researchers studying the immune response to SARS-CoV-2, is where the repertoires were released. Where HLA class I and class II types were available, the types were taken from metadata supplied by the sample provider, not from assay-based typing.

TCRbeta CDR3 regions were amplified from genomic DNA by means of the immunoSEQ Assay, a bias-controlled multiplex PCR. The original pipeline was this. The number of nucleated cells in each sample was estimated from the amplification of reference gene primers within the assay. Sequence reads were collapsed and filtered to measure the absolute abundance of every unique TCRbeta CDR3 rearrangement. For each sample, productive Simpson clonality was calculated as the square root of Simpson's diversity index over productive rearrangements. The table comes from immuneACCESS by way of TCRdb, which keeps in-frame sequences with V and J called. Part of the clones is missing from these tables; in studies checked, under half for an unresolved V gene and the rest for unknown reasons. That table furnishes V, J and clone size, whereas the DNA furnished D and trimming. The sample has 300,000 to 400,000 clones on record, 70% to 90% of them singletons. Of the sample, 2.5% to 3.5% is held by the ten largest clones.

On the study overall, not on this receptor specifically: How much clinical and demographic metadata was included differed by source and by participant, and the metadata was provided uncurated.

CDR1 and CDR2, per the germline V gene, are KGHSH and LQKENI. V loses 6 bases, J loses 7 bases, and the germline ends lie 19 bases apart. Including cysteine and phenylalanine, the CDR3 has 15 amino acids. Kept here is only the CDR3 DNA, which spans 45 bases and is read in frame from base 1. Each collaborating institution followed its own protocols to collect whole blood in K2EDTA tubes. Collaborator samples were shipped for TCRbeta analysis as frozen whole blood, isolated PBMCs, or DNA extracted from either sample type. Comment on this clone: Its recognized antigen is unknown. Nothing much larger sits one base from this clone, and base qualities are not available.

The chain joins TRBV18 to TRBJ2-1; possibly the D gene is TRBD2, per 6 matching bases. Sequenced sample: peripheral blood. The sequence was collected from a human donor in a cohort sampled during active COVID-19. The DNA sequence reads TGTGCCAGCTCTTCTCAGGGAGGACTTCTAAATGAGCAGTTCTTC. This gives the protein CASSSQGGLLNEQFF. Supplemented by the reference TRBV18 and TRBJ2-1 proteins around the CDR3, the complete variable domain is NAGVMQNPRHLVRRRGQEARLRCSPMKGHSHVYWYRQLPEEGLKFMVYLQKENIIDESGMPKERFSAEFPKEGPSILRIQQVVRGDSAAYFCASSSQGGLLNEQFFGPGTRLTVL.